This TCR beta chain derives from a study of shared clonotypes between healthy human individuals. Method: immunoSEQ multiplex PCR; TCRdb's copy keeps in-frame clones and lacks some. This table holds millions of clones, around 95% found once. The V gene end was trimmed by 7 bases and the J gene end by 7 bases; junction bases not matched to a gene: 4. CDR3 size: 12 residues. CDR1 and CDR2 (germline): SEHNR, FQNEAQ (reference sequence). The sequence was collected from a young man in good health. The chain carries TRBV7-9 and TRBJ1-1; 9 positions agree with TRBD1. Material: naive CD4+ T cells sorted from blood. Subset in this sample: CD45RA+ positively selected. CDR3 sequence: CASTPGQGEAFF. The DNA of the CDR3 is TGTGCCAGCACCCCGGGACAGGGTGAAGCTTTCTTT.